What follows are 13 T cell receptor beta chains derived from one specimen sequenced in a study of CD8+ T cells in alopecia areata. Specified treatment: oral pan-JAK inhibitor, 5-10 mg twice daily. Reverse transcription of extracted RNA yielded cDNA, which provided the sequencing template. Measured with immunoSEQ multiplex PCR; TCRdb has only the in-frame clones, and not every one. Of 150,000 to 200,000 clones in the sample, around three fifths were seen once. The specimen comprised CD4+ T cells sorted from blood, sampled at roughly week 49, from a patient treated with tofacitinib. These receptors were obtained from a human donor with alopecia areata.

The chain couples TRBV30 to TRBJ2-3; no clear D. The germline CDR1 and CDR2 sequences are GTSNPN and SVGIG (reference sequence). V lost 3 bases and J lost 3, with 4 bases in between. This CDR3 has 11 amino acids. The CDR3: CAWSETDTQYF. In nucleotides, the CDR3 is TGTGCCTGGAGCGAGACAGATACGCAGTATTTT.

The chain couples TRBV28 to TRBJ2-3, with 10 bases fitting TRBD2. The CDR3 is made up of 15 amino acids. Losses at the gene ends were 6 bases for V and 2 bases for J; bases not matched to a gene: 5. Germline V gene data show CDR1 as MDHEN and CDR2 as SYDVKM. The CDR3 DNA follows: TGTGCCAGCAGAACTAGCGGGGCCTACACAGATACGCAGTATTTT. Translation: CASRTSGAYTDTQYF.

The genes are TRBV15 and TRBJ2-7, with D unresolved. The J call could be wrong; TRBJ2-5 is a better fit for the DNA end. Germline lookup yields CDR1 LNHNV and CDR2 YYDKDF (reference sequence). The CDR3 sequence is 12 residues long. CDR3 sequence (DNA): TGTGCCACCAGCAAGTACCAAGAGACCCAGTACTTC. It translates to CATSKYQETQYF.

The CDR3 spells CASGEPRMTGQGYNEQFF. The CDR3 DNA follows: TGTGCCAGCGGCGAACCTAGGATGACGGGACAGGGCTACAATGAGCAGTTCTTC. This chain uses TRBV2 with TRBJ2-1; 9 positions agree with TRBD1. Germline CDR1 SNHLY, CDR2 FYNNEI. Trimming took 8 bases from V and 3 from J; bases not matched to a gene: 17. CDR3 length: 18 amino acids.

CDR3 DNA: TGCGCCAGCAGCCAAGATTTGGGGTTGCCCTACGAGCAGTACTTC. This sequence encodes CASSQDLGLPYEQYF. V gene TRBV4-3 combines with J gene TRBJ2-7; D is unclear. V was cut by 0 bases and J by 2 bases, with 11 bases left in between. The CDR3 loop spans 15 amino acids. Germline V lookup: CDR1 LGHNA, CDR2 YSLEER.

This clone was recorded only once. This chain joins TRBV7-9 and TRBJ2-1; D might be TRBD2 (5 bases). Trimming shortened V by 3 bases and J by 3 bases, and 6 bases separated the two germline ends. CDR1 is SEHNR and CDR2 is FQNEAQ in the germline V gene (reference sequence). The CDR3 length is 13 residues. The CDR3 sequence is CASSFRDYNEQFF. CDR3 bases: TGTGCCAGCAGCTTCCGGGACTACAATGAGCAGTTCTTC.

V and J are TRBV15 and TRBJ1-2; D is undetermined. The ends were cut back, 0 bases at V and 7 bases at J, with 9 bases in the middle. CDR3 length: 13 amino acids. The germline V gene has CDR1 LNHNV and CDR2 YYDKDF (reference sequence). The CDR3 loop is CATSRDDVGGYTF. As DNA, the CDR3 is TGTGCCACCAGCAGAGATGATGTAGGTGGCTACACCTTC.

CDR3 amino acids: CAWNLAMNTGELFF. The CDR3 DNA reads as TGTGCCTGGAATCTAGCGATGAACACCGGGGAGCTGTTTTTT. V and J are TRBV30 and TRBJ2-2; tentative D call: TRBD2 (6 bases). This CDR3 spans 14 amino acids. V dropped 4 bases and J dropped 1 base, with 10 bases sitting between them. Germline lookup yields CDR1 GTSNPN and CDR2 SVGIG (reference sequence).

V usage is TRBV19 and J usage is TRBJ1-4; D perhaps matches TRBD1 (5 bases). CDR1 is LNHDA, CDR2 SQIVND, per germline (reference sequence). Trimming removed 0 bases at V and 10 bases at J, with 18 bases between. The CDR3 is 16 residues long. DNA of the CDR3: TGTGCCAGTAGTATAGACTTCGGGACGGAGCTAGGAAAACTGTTTTTT. This codes for CASSIDFGTELGKLFF.

This chain connects TRBV9 to TRBJ1-1, with D hard to call. The CDR3 length is 14 residues. Germline CDR1 and CDR2: SGDLS and YYNGEE. With 4 bases removed from V and 4 bases from J, the gap between germline ends came to 14 bases. The CDR3 here is CASSTRTVPTEAFF. The CDR3 coding sequence is TGTGCCAGCAGCACTCGGACCGTCCCCACTGAAGCTTTCTTT.

The chain employs TRBV19 and TRBJ1-2; maybe TRBD1 (5 bases). The V end was cut by 4 bases, the J end by 5 bases, with 11 bases between. Germline CDR1 reads LNHDA; CDR2 reads SQIVND (reference sequence). The CDR3 contains 13 residues. The chain's CDR3 is CASSTRDGYGYTF. CDR3 nucleotides: TGTGCCAGTAGTACACGGGACGGGTATGGCTACACCTTC.

V and J are TRBV11-2 and TRBJ2-3, with D unclear. The CDR3 runs to 13 residues. Germline V gene lookup returns CDR1 SGHAT and CDR2 FQNNGV. Trimming took 5 bases from V and 4 from J, leaving 10 bases between them. The CDR3 coding sequence is TGTGCCAGCAGCCCGCTGGTCCCAGATACGCAGTATTTT. It specifies CASSPLVPDTQYF. Drawing the rest from reference TRBV11-2 and TRBJ2-3, the complete variable domain is EAGVAQSPRYKIIEKRQSVAFWCNPISGHATLYWYQQILGQGPKLLIQFQNNGVVDDSQLPKDRFSAERLKGVDSTLKIQPAKLEDSAVYLCASSPLVPDTQYFGPGTRLTVL.

This sequence joins TRBV29-1 and TRBJ2-7; perhaps TRBD2 as D (5 bases). CDR1 is SQVTM, CDR2 ANQGSEA, per germline. V was shortened by 4 bases and J by 2 bases, with 9 bases between the two germline ends. This CDR3 is 12 amino acids long. In nucleotides, the CDR3 is TGCAGCGTTGTGGACGGGACCTACGAGCAGTACTTC. Protein sequence: CSVVDGTYEQYF.